This TCR beta chain was observed in a study of blood T cells in healthy people across ages. The authors ran a second PCR of roughly 6 to 12 cycles using a sample-barcoded 5' primer and a J-beta primer mix. TCRdb reprocessed the 5' RACE reads with MiXCR, giving one entry per CDR3 protein. This sample has about 800,000 distinct CDR3 sequences, with roughly 25% found just once. After removal of 5 bases from V and 1 base from J, the junction contained 14 bases not matched to a gene. The CDR3 loop spans 18 amino acids. Germline CDR1 reads SEHNR; CDR2 reads FQNEAQ (reference sequence). In its sample, this clonotype was seen a few times. The sample was also linked to a second study, of T cells of mothers and their children.

This chain links TRBV7-9 with TRBJ2-1; 7 nucleotides match TRBD1. The sequence was collected from a boy younger than 18 in good health. The sequenced sample consisted of blood. CDR3 nucleotide sequence: TGTGCCAGCAGCCGTACTGACAGGGCGCTTTTGTCCTACAATGAGCAGTTCTTC. Its translation is CASSRTDRALLSYNEQFF.